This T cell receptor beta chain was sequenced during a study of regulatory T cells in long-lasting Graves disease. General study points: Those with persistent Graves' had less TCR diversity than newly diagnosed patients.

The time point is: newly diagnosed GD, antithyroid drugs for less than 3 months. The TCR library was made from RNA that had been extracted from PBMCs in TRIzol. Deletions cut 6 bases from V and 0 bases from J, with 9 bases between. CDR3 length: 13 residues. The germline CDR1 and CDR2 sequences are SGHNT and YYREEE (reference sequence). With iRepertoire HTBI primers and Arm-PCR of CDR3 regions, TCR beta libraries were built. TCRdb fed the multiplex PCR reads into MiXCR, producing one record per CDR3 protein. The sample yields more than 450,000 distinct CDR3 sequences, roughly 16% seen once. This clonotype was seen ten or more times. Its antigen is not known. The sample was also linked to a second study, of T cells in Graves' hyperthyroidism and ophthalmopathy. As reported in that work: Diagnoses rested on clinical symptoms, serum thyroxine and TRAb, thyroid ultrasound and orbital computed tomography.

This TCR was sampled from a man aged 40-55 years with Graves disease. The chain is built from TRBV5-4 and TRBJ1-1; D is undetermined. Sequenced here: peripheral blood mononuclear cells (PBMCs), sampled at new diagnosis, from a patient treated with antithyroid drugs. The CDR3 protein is CASTTNMNTEAFF. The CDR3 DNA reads TGTGCCAGCACCACCAATATGAACACTGAAGCTTTCTTT.